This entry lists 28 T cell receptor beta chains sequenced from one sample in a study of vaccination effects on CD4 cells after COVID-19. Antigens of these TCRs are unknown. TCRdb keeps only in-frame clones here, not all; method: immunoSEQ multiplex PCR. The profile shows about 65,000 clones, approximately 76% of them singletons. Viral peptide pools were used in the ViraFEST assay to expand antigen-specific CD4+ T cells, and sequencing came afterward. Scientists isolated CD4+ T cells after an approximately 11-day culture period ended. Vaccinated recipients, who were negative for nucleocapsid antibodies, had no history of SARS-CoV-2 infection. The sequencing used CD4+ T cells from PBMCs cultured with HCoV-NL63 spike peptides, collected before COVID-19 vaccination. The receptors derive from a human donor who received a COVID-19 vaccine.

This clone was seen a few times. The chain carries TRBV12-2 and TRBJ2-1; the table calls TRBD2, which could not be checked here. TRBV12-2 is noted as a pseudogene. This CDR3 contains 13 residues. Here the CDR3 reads CASRFRRRTRKFF. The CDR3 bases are TGTGCAAGTCGCTTTCGGAGGCGGACTAGGAAGTTCTTC.

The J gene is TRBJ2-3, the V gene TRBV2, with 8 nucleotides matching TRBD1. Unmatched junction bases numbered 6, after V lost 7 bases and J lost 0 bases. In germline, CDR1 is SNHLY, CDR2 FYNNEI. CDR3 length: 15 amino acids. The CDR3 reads CASIRDRRSTDTQYF. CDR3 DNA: TGTGCCAGCATTCGGGACAGGAGAAGCACAGATACGCAGTATTTT.

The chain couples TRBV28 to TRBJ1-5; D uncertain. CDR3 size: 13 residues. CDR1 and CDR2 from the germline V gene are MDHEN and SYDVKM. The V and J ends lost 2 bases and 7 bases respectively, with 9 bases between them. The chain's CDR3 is CASSLGGIQPQHF. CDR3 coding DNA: TGTGCCAGCAGTTTAGGAGGGATCCAGCCCCAGCATTTT. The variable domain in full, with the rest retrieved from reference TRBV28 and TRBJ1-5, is DVKVTQSSRYLVKRTGEKVFLECVQDMDHENMFWYRQDPGLGLRLIYFSYDVKMKEKGDIPEGYSVSREKKERFSLILESASTNQTSMYLCASSLGGIQPQHFGDGTRLSIL.

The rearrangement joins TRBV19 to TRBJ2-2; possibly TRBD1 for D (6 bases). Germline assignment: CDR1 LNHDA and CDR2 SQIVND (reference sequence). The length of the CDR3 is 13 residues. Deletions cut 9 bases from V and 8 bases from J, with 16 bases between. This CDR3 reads CASKGHPWGELFF. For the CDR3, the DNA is TGTGCCAGCAAGGGACACCCTTGGGGGGAGCTGTTTTTT.

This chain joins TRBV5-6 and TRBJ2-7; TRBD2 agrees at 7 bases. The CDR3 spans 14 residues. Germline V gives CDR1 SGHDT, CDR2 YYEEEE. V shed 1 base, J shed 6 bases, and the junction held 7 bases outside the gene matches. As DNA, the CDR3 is TGTGCCAGCAGCTTGTTGAGAGGGGAGGGCGAGCAGTACGTC. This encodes CASSLLRGEGEQYV.

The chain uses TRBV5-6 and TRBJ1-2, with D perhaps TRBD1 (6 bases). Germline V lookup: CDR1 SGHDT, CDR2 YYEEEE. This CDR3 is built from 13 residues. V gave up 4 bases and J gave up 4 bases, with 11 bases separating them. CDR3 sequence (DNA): TGTGCCAGCAGCCCAGGGGAGGCCTATGGCTACACCTTC. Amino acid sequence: CASSPGEAYGYTF.

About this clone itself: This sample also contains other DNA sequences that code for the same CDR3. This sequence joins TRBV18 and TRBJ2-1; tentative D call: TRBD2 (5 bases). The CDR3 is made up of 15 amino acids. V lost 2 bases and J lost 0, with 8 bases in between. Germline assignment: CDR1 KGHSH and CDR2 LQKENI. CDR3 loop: CASSPSGFSYNEQFF. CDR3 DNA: TGTGCCAGCTCACCATCGGGATTCTCCTACAATGAGCAGTTCTTC.

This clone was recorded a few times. Here the CDR3 DNA reads TGTGCCATCAGGGATGGGACTAGCGGGAACACCGGGGAGCTGTTTTTT. Its protein product is CAIRDGTSGNTGELFF. The V gene is TRBV10-3, the J gene TRBJ2-2; the match to TRBD2 covers 11 bases. Looked up from germline, CDR1 is ENHRY and CDR2 is SYGVKD. V lost 6 bases, J lost 1 base, and 4 bases stayed unmatched. CDR3 length: 16 amino acids.

The CDR3 loop is CASSNLAGGIINEQFF. In DNA, the CDR3 is TGTGCCAGCAGCAACCTAGCGGGGGGGATTATAAATGAGCAGTTCTTC. The chain is built from TRBV7-3 and TRBJ2-1; 12 bases match TRBD2. Trimming took 5 bases from V and 7 from J; bases not matched to a gene: 9. Germline V gives CDR1 SGHTA, CDR2 FQGTGA. The CDR3 sequence is 16 residues long.

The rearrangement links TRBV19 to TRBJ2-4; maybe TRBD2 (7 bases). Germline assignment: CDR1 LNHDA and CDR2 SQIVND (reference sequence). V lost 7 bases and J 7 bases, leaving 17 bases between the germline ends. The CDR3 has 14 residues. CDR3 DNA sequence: TGTGCCAGTATGATTATAGGGGGGGGGAACATTCAGTACTTC. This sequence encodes CASMIIGGGNIQYF.

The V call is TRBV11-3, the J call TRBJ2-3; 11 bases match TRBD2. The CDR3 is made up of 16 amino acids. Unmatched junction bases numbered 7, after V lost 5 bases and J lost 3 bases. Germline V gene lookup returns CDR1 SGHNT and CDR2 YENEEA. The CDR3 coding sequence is TGTGCCAGCAGCCTAGTAGCGGGGGGGAGTACAGATACGCAGTATTTT. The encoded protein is CASSLVAGGSTDTQYF.

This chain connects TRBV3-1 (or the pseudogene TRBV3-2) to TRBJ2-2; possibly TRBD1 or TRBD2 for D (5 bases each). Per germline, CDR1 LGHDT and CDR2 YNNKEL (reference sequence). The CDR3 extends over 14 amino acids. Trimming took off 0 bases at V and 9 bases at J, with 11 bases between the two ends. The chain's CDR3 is CASSQEGRTRELFF. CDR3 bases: TGTGCCAGCAGCCAAGAGGGACGGACCCGGGAGCTGTTTTTT.

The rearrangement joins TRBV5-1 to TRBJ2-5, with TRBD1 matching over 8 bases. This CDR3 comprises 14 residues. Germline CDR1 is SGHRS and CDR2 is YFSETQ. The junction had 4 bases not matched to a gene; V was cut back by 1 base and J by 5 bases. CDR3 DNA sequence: TGCGCCAGCAGCTTGCAGGGGGCGCGGGAGACCCAGTACTTC. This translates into CASSLQGARETQYF.

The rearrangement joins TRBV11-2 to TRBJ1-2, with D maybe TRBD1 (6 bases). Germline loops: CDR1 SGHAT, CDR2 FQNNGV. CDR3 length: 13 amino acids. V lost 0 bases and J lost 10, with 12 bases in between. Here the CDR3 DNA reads TGTGCCAGCAGCTTAGATTTGCAGGGGATCTACACCTTC. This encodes CASSLDLQGIYTF. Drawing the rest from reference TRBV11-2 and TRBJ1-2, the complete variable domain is EAGVAQSPRYKIIEKRQSVAFWCNPISGHATLYWYQQILGQGPKLLIQFQNNGVVDDSQLPKDRFSAERLKGVDSTLKIQPAKLEDSAVYLCASSLDLQGIYTFGSGTRLTVV.

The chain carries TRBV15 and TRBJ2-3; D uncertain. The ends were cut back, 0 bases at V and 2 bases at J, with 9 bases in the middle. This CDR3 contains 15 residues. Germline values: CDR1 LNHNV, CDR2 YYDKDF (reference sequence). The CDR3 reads CATSREGGPTDTQYF. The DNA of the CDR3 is TGTGCCACCAGCAGAGAGGGTGGACCCACAGATACGCAGTATTTT.

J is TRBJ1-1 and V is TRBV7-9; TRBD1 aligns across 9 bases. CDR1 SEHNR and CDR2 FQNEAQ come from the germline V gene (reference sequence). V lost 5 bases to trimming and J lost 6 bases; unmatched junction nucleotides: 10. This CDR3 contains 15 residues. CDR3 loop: CASSPDRTGVAEAFF. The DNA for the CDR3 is TGTGCCAGCAGCCCCGACAGGACAGGGGTGGCTGAAGCTTTCTTT.

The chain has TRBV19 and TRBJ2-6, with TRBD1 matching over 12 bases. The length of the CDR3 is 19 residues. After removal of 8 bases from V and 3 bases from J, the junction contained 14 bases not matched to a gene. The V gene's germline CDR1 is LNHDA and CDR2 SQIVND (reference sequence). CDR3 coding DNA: TGTGCCAGTCGCCCACACTTCGGGACAGGGGGCGTTGGGGCCAACGTCCTGACTTTC. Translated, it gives CASRPHFGTGGVGANVLTF.

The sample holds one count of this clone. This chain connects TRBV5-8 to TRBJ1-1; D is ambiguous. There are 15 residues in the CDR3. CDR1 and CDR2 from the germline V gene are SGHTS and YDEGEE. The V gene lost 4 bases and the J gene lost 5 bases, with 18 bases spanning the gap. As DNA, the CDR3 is TGTGCCAGCAGCCCCCGACAATGGCTGGGGACTGAAGCTTTCTTT. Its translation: CASSPRQWLGTEAFF. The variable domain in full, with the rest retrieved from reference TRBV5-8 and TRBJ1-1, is EAGVTQSPTHLIKTRGQQATLRCSPISGHTSVYWYQQALGLGLQFLLWYDEGEERNRGNFPPRFSGRQFPNYSSELNVNALELEDSALYLCASSPRQWLGTEAFFGQGTRLTVV.

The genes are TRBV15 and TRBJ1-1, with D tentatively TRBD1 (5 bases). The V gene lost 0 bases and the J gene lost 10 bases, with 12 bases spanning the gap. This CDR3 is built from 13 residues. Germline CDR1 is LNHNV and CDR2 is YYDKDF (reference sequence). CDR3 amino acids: CATSREARAVAFF. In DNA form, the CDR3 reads TGTGCCACCAGCAGAGAAGCCAGGGCGGTAGCTTTCTTT.

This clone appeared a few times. CDR3 residues: CASSQDDRGSYNEQFF. The CDR3, as DNA: TGTGCCAGCAGCCAAGATGACAGGGGCTCCTACAATGAGCAGTTCTTC. The chain joins TRBV4-2 to TRBJ2-1; 8 bases are a match to TRBD1. This CDR3 is 16 amino acids long. Germline V CDR1 and CDR2: LGHNA, YNFKEQ. The J segment lost 0 bases and the V segment lost 0 bases, leaving 1 base of the junction unmatched.

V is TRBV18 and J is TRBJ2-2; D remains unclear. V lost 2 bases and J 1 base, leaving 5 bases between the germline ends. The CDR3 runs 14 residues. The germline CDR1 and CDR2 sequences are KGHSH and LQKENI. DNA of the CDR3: TGTGCCAGCTCACCAGTTCAGAACACCGGGGAGCTGTTTTTT. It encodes CASSPVQNTGELFF.

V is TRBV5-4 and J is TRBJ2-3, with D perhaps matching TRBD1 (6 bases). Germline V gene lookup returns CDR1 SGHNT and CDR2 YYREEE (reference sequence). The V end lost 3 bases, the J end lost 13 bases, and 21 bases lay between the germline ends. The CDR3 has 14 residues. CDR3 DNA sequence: TGTGCCAGCAGCTCAGGACAGTTGGCCGGGATTAAGTATTTT. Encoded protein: CASSSGQLAGIKYF.

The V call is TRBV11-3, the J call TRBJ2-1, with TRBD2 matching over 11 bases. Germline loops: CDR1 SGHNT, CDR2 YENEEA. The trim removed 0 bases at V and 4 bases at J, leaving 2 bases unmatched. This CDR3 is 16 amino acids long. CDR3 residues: CASSLEASGGYNEQFF. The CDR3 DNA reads TGTGCCAGCAGCTTAGAGGCTAGCGGGGGGTACAATGAGCAGTTCTTC.

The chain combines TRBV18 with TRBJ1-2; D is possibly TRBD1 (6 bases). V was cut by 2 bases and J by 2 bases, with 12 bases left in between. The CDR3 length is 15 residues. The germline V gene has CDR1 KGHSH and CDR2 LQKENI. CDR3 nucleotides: TGTGCCAGCTCACCAGAGCAGGGGCCGAACTATGGCTACACCTTC. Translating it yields CASSPEQGPNYGYTF.

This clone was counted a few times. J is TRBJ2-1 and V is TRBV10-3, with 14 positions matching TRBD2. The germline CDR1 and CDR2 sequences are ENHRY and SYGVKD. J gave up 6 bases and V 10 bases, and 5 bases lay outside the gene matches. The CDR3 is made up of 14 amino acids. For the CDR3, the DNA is TGTGCCACCTCGACTAGCGGGGGGGCCAATGAGCAGTTCTTC. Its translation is CATSTSGGANEQFF.

The CDR3 DNA sequence: TGTGCCAGCAGCCAAGCAGATAGCGGGGGGGCCTCGTTCTTC. This gives the protein CASSQADSGGASFF. The chain joins TRBV3-1 (or the pseudogene TRBV3-2) to TRBJ2-1; 11 bases fit TRBD2. V lost 1 base and J lost 15; bases outside the gene matches: 8. The germline CDR1 and CDR2 sequences are LGHDT and YNNKEL (reference sequence). This CDR3 comprises 14 residues.

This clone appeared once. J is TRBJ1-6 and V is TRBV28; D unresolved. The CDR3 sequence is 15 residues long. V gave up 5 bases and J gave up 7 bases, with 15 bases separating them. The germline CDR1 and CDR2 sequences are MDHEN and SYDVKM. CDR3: CASSLRSVLNSPLHF. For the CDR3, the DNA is TGTGCCAGCAGTCTCCGATCGGTATTGAATTCACCCCTCCACTTT.

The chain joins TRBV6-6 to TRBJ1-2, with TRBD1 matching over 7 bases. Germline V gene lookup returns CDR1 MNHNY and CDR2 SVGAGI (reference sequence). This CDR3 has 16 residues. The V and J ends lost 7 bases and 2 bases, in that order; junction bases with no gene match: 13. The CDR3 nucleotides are TGTGCCAGCAAGGAACAGGGGAGTCCGGGGAACTATGGCTACACCTTC. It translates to CASKEQGSPGNYGYTF.